The source of this TCR beta chain is a study of T cells in Graves' hyperthyroidism and ophthalmopathy. Of note for this clonotype: Its antigen is not identified. It may be a read error: a sequence one base away is much more abundant.

Regarding the study as a whole: A 13 V-J model separated ophthalmopathy from stable hyperthyroidism. Appearing also in blood were most of the thyroid clonotypes expanded above 0.001.

Researchers took RNA transcripts and amplified the TCR beta CDR3 regions from them. Researchers ran a first-round RT-PCR on the TCR CDR3 using the HTBI primer set. TCRdb used MiXCR to reprocess the multiplex PCR reads, holding one entry per CDR3 protein. This table has 500,000 to 700,000 distinct CDR3 sequences, about a sixth appearing once. The CDR3 spans 17 residues. Germline V CDR1 and CDR2: SGHTA, FQGNSA. Trimming took 5 bases from V and 4 from J; bases not matched to a gene: 11. This sequence originates from a woman younger than 35 with Graves' hyperthyroidism. The chain links TRBV7-2 to TRBJ2-3; 11 nucleotides align to TRBD2. The sample taken for sequencing was blood. CDR3 region: CASSQLAGVGPADTQYF. The CDR3 nucleotides read TGTGCCAGCAGCCAACTAGCGGGAGTAGGACCAGCAGATACGCAGTATTTT. Looking up the rest from reference TRBV7-2 and TRBJ2-3 gives the full variable domain: GAGVSQSPSNKVTEKGKDVELRCDPISGHTALYWYRQSLGQGLEFLIYFQGNSAPDKSGLPSDRFSAERTGGSVSTLTIQRTQQEDSAVYLCASSQLAGVGPADTQYFGPGTRLTVL.